This TCR beta chain was profiled in a study of CD8 T cells in ankylosing spondylitis. Comment on this clonotype: Its antigen is still unknown.

The J segment lost 7 bases and the V segment lost 3 bases, leaving 6 bases of the junction unmatched. The CDR3 has 15 residues. Germline CDR1 reads SGHTA; CDR2 reads FQGNSA. General study results and limits: Clones tied to disease were said to be significantly enriched in matched ankylosing spondylitis synovial fluid. Disease-linked clones displayed a CD8+ phenotype and appeared relatively rarely in peripheral blood.

For TCR beta, libraries came from quantitative 5'-RACE with molecular barcodes. TCRdb itself ran the 5' RACE reads through MiXCR, one entry per CDR3 protein. This repertoire shows 30,000 to 45,000 distinct CDR3 sequences, about 15% found once; its top ten account for around 45%. Sequencing was carried out using blood. This TCR derives from a male donor with ankylosing spondylitis or in good health (not recorded which). The chain employs TRBV7-2 and TRBJ1-4, with TRBD1 identical over 9 bases. The CDR3 DNA sequence: TGTGCCAGCAGCTTCCCGGGACAGGGTAGTGAAAAACTGTTTTTT. This translates into CASSFPGQGSEKLFF.